This record covers a single TCR beta chain. The record originates from a study of cytomegalovirus exposure and HLA in healthy donors. Across the whole study: There were 100 million to 130 million unique TCR beta sequences, drawn from around 180 million T cells, in an earlier analysis.

Primers for the PCR totalled 60 Vbeta and 13 Jbeta. Sequencing was performed with immunoSEQ multiplex PCR; in TCRdb, only in-frame clones are kept and a portion is missing. The table has 150,000 to 250,000 clones, around 74% seen once; the top ten hold approximately 1.5%. Germline V gives CDR1 SGDLS, CDR2 YYNGEE. CDR3 length: 12 residues. Unmatched junction bases numbered 0, after V lost 3 bases and J lost 6 bases. Sequencing was performed on PBMCs. The rearrangement uses TRBV9 and TRBJ2-3, with 8 bases that match TRBD1. The origin of this receptor is a girl aged 10-17 years in good health and CMV-seropositive. CDR3 protein: CASSGTGDTQYF. The CDR3 bases are TGTGCCAGCAGCGGGACAGGGGATACGCAGTATTTT.